Below are 31 T cell receptor beta chains sequenced from a single sample in a study of blood T cell repertoires in COVID-19. Here immunoSEQ multiplex PCR was the method, and the copy in TCRdb shows in-frame clones only, minus some. The sample shows fewer than 75,000 clones, about 92% of them seen only once. Sequencing used peripheral blood. The receptors were sampled from a human donor in a cohort sampled during active COVID-19.

The chain combines TRBV25-1 with TRBJ1-4; D unresolved. Germline values: CDR1 MGHDK, CDR2 SYGVNS. This CDR3 has 17 residues. Trimming pared 4 bases from V and 8 bases from J, leaving 23 bases between. The CDR3: CASSGYGLIQQREKLFF. In DNA, the CDR3 is TGTGCCAGCAGTGGCTACGGGTTGATCCAACAGCGGGAAAAACTGTTTTTT.

The rearrangement joins TRBV4-1 to TRBJ2-5; 7 nucleotides match TRBD2. The CDR3 length is 16 residues. Germline trimming cut 1 base from V and 2 bases from J; bases unmatched to any gene: 7. Germline CDR1 MGHRA, CDR2 YSYEKL. The CDR3 DNA is TGCGCCAGCAGCCAAGTAGGCACGGGGGGACAAGAGACCCAGTACTTC. Translation gives CASSQVGTGGQETQYF.

This chain uses TRBV6-4 with TRBJ2-1, with a possible D match to TRBD2 (7 bases). The CDR3 extends over 17 amino acids. Germline CDR1 and CDR2: MRHNA and SNTAGT. V lost 2 bases to trimming and J lost 0 bases, with 14 bases between them. This chain's CDR3 is CASSDEGGGSSYNEQFF. CDR3 sequence (DNA): TGTGCCAGCAGTGACGAGGGGGGGGGAAGCTCCTACAATGAGCAGTTCTTC.

The rearrangement links TRBV7-2 to TRBJ2-7; a weak D match, TRBD1 (5 bases). The CDR3 consists of 15 residues. The V end was cut by 1 base, the J end by 3 bases, with 13 bases between. Per germline, CDR1 SGHTA and CDR2 FQGNSA. The CDR3 DNA reads TGTGCCAGCAGCTTAGAAAGGGGTCCCAGCTACGAGCAGTACTTC. The encoded protein is CASSLERGPSYEQYF.

This chain links TRBV14 with TRBJ2-2; tentatively, D is TRBD2 (5 bases). CDR1 and CDR2 (germline): SGHDN, FVKESK. The CDR3 spans 17 residues. Trimming removed 0 bases at V and 9 bases at J, with 20 bases between. The CDR3 sequence is CASSQDPPTKPGRELFF. In DNA, the CDR3 is TGTGCCAGCAGCCAAGATCCACCGACTAAGCCAGGCCGGGAGCTGTTTTTT. Combining the CDR3 with reference TRBV14 and TRBJ2-2 gives the whole variable domain EAGVTQFPSHSVIEKGQTVTLRCDPISGHDNLYWYRRVMGKEIKFLLHFVKESKQDESGMPNNRFLAERTGGTYSTLKVQPAELEDSGVYFCASSQDPPTKPGRELFFGEGSRLTVL.

This chain uses TRBV7-9 with TRBJ2-4; D possibly corresponds to TRBD2 (5 bases). Germline values: CDR1 SEHNR, CDR2 FQNEAQ (reference sequence). The CDR3 totals 15 residues. Trimming took off 5 bases at V and 0 bases at J, with 11 bases between the two ends. CDR3: CASSEDGVAKNIQYF. The CDR3 DNA is TGTGCCAGCAGCGAAGACGGGGTAGCCAAAAACATTCAGTACTTC.

The chain carries TRBV27 and TRBJ2-1, with TRBD2 identical over 15 bases. The CDR3 runs 18 residues. J gave up 9 bases and V 4 bases, and 13 bases lay outside the gene matches. Germline CDR1 MNHEY, CDR2 SMNVEV (reference sequence). The CDR3 sequence: CASSSWTSGRAGSGEQFF. The CDR3 bases are TGTGCCAGCAGTTCCTGGACTAGCGGGAGGGCCGGTTCGGGTGAGCAGTTCTTC.

This chain joins TRBV11-2 and TRBJ2-5; the D is unclear. In germline, CDR1 is SGHAT, CDR2 FQNNGV. This CDR3 is 13 amino acids long. V was trimmed by 6 bases and J by 4 bases, leaving 12 bases between them. CDR3 loop: CASRTLGTETQYF. CDR3 in DNA: TGTGCCAGCAGGACCTTGGGCACAGAGACCCAGTACTTC.

The genes are TRBV7-9 and TRBJ2-1, with 7 bases lining up with TRBD2. The CDR3 is 13 amino acids. Germline V gene lookup returns CDR1 SEHNR and CDR2 FQNEAQ (reference sequence). The junction had 3 bases not matched to a gene; V was cut back by 0 bases and J by 10 bases. CDR3 nucleotides: TGTGCCAGCAGCTTAGCCCTAGCGGTAGAGCAGTTCTTC. Translation gives CASSLALAVEQFF. Filled out from reference TRBV7-9 and TRBJ2-1, the complete variable domain reads DTGVSQNPRHKITKRGQNVTFRCDPISEHNRLYWYRQTLGQGPEFLTYFQNEAQLEKSRLLSDRFSAERPKGSFSTLEIQRTEQGDSAMYLCASSLALAVEQFFGPGTRLTVL.

The V call is TRBV11-2, the J call TRBJ2-7; D is perhaps TRBD2 (7 bases). Trimming pared 5 bases from V and 6 bases from J, leaving 17 bases between. The CDR3 has 14 amino acids. CDR1 is SGHAT and CDR2 is FQNNGV in the germline V gene. Here the CDR3 reads CASSTAGGGSEQYF. The CDR3 DNA sequence: TGTGCCAGCAGCACAGCCGGGGGCGGGAGCGAGCAGTACTTC.

The chain carries TRBV13 and TRBJ2-7; D might be TRBD1 (7 bases). Germline CDR1 reads PRHDT; CDR2 reads FYEKMQ (reference sequence). The V end was cut by 0 bases, the J end by 4 bases, with 13 bases between. This CDR3 comprises 15 residues. CDR3 protein: CASSLGEGAGYEQYF. CDR3 bases: TGTGCCAGCAGCTTAGGGGAGGGGGCAGGGTACGAGCAGTACTTC.

The chain employs TRBV28 and TRBJ1-1, with 8 bases that match TRBD1. The CDR3 totals 14 residues. Trimming removed 5 bases from V and 4 bases from J; junction bases left unmatched: 6. Germline V CDR1 and CDR2: MDHEN, SYDVKM. CDR3 in amino acids: CASSVTGVPTEAFF. CDR3 DNA: TGTGCCAGCAGTGTGACAGGGGTCCCCACTGAAGCTTTCTTT.

CDR3 nucleotide sequence: TGTGCCACGAGACCGGGACAGGGGACGGACATTCAGTACTTC. Amino acids: CATRPGQGTDIQYF. This chain joins TRBV5-4 and TRBJ2-4, with 10 nucleotides matching TRBD1. CDR3 size: 14 residues. V shed 9 bases, J shed 8 bases, and the junction held 11 bases outside the gene matches. Germline values: CDR1 SGHNT, CDR2 YYREEE (reference sequence). Combining the CDR3 with reference TRBV5-4 and TRBJ2-4 gives the whole variable domain ETGVTQSPTHLIKTRGQQVTLRCSSQSGHNTVSWYQQALGQGPQFIFQYYREEENGRGNFPPRFSGLQFPNYSSELNVNALELDDSALYLCATRPGQGTDIQYFGAGTRLSVL.

This clone appeared a single time. The rearrangement uses TRBV3-1 (or the pseudogene TRBV3-2) and TRBJ2-1; D is possibly TRBD2 (5 bases). CDR1 LGHDT and CDR2 YNNKEL come from the germline V gene (reference sequence). This CDR3 region has 16 residues. Deletions cut 4 bases from V and 0 bases from J, with 13 bases between. The CDR3 protein is CASSPLGLGSYNEQFF. CDR3 sequence (DNA): TGTGCCAGCAGCCCACTAGGACTCGGCTCCTACAATGAGCAGTTCTTC.

The chain uses TRBV5-1 and TRBJ2-5, with 9 bases fitting TRBD2. CDR1 SGHRS and CDR2 YFSETQ come from the germline V gene. Trimming at V came to 1 base and at J to 1 base, leaving 5 bases not matched to a gene. CDR3 length equals 16 residues. DNA for the CDR3: TGCGCCAGCAGCTTGAGTCATAGCGGGGGCCAAGAGACCCAGTACTTC. Its protein is CASSLSHSGGQETQYF.

The chain is built from TRBV6-4 and TRBJ1-5, with D hard to call. The CDR3 has 15 residues. Germline-derived CDR1 and CDR2 are MRHNA and SNTAGT. With 0 bases removed from V and 9 bases from J, the gap between germline ends came to 15 bases. This CDR3 is CASSDSGPRGSPQHF. The CDR3 coding sequence is TGTGCCAGCAGTGACTCGGGCCCCCGGGGTTCGCCCCAGCATTTT.

Only a few counts were recorded for this clone. The chain combines TRBV7-2 with TRBJ2-3; 8 bases are a match to TRBD2. The V gene's germline CDR1 is SGHTA and CDR2 FQGNSA. This CDR3 is 17 amino acids long. V shed 3 bases, J shed 4 bases, and the junction held 12 bases outside the gene matches. CDR3 residues: CASSFRWREAPSDTQYF. CDR3 sequence (DNA): TGTGCCAGCAGCTTTCGTTGGCGGGAGGCCCCCTCAGATACGCAGTATTTT.

The genes are TRBV10-3 and TRBJ2-2; weak D call: TRBD1 (6 bases). Trimming took 6 bases from V and 6 from J, leaving 14 bases between them. This CDR3 has 14 residues. Per the germline V gene, CDR1 is ENHRY and CDR2 is SYGVKD. DNA for the CDR3: TGTGCCATCAGAGGAGAAAACAGGGCCGGGGAGCTGTTTTTT. It yields the protein CAIRGENRAGELFF.

The chain uses TRBV6-5 and TRBJ2-4, with D possibly matching TRBD2 (6 bases). This CDR3 comprises 15 residues. The V and J ends lost 2 bases and 3 bases respectively, with 11 bases between them. CDR1 and CDR2 from the germline V gene are MNHEY and SVGAGI. CDR3 protein: CASSYAGSGKNIQYF. DNA for the CDR3: TGTGCCAGCAGTTACGCGGGGTCTGGCAAAAACATTCAGTACTTC.

J is TRBJ2-7 and V is TRBV9; 9 bases align to TRBD2. Germline-derived CDR1 and CDR2 are SGDLS and YYNGEE. This CDR3 is 15 amino acids long. Trimming at V came to 0 bases and at J to 6 bases, leaving 7 bases not matched to a gene. CDR3 sequence reads: CASSVGGGRGGEQYF. CDR3 bases: TGTGCCAGCAGCGTAGGAGGCGGGAGGGGCGGCGAGCAGTACTTC.

In this sample, this clone turned up many times. The chain recombines TRBV11-3 with TRBJ2-1; D ambiguous. Per germline, CDR1 SGHNT and CDR2 YENEEA. This CDR3 has 13 residues. The V end was cut by 1 base, the J end by 5 bases, with 6 bases between. The CDR3 bases are TGTGCCAGCAGCTTAGGCGCGAACAATGAGCAGTTCTTC. It translates to CASSLGANNEQFF.

V and J are TRBV20-1 and TRBJ2-1, with 11 bases fitting TRBD2. Trimming removed 7 bases from V and 0 bases from J; junction bases left unmatched: 11. The CDR3 loop spans 17 amino acids. Germline CDR1 reads DFQATT; CDR2 reads SNEGSKA (reference sequence). The CDR3 coding sequence is TGCAGTGTTAGTCCCCTAGCGGGAGGCCCCTCCTACAATGAGCAGTTCTTC. It codes for CSVSPLAGGPSYNEQFF.

This sequence joins TRBV27 and TRBJ1-6; 7 bases are a match to TRBD1. This CDR3 comprises 14 residues. V shed 4 bases and J 7 bases; nucleotides not matched to a gene: 4. Germline CDR1 is MNHEY and CDR2 is SMNVEV (reference sequence). The CDR3 region is CASSWGQMNSPLHF. The DNA for the CDR3 is TGTGCCAGCAGTTGGGGACAGATGAATTCACCCCTCCACTTT.

Only a few counts were recorded for this clone. The V gene is TRBV24-1, the J gene TRBJ1-5, with D perhaps TRBD1 (6 bases). Germline CDR1 KGHDR, CDR2 SFDVKD. CDR3 size: 16 residues. The V and J ends lost 0 bases and 3 bases respectively, with 11 bases between them. The CDR3 DNA is TGTGCCACCAGTGATTTGAAGGCAGGGGACAATCAGCCCCAGCATTTT. Its translation is CATSDLKAGDNQPQHF.

The gene calls are TRBV13 and TRBJ2-5; D may be TRBD2 (5 bases). The length of the CDR3 is 13 residues. The germline V gene encodes CDR1 PRHDT and CDR2 FYEKMQ (reference sequence). Trimming pared 5 bases from V and 3 bases from J, leaving 10 bases between. As DNA, the CDR3 is TGTGCCAGCAGCACCCGGGGAGAAGAGACCCAGTACTTC. Its translation: CASSTRGEETQYF.

The chain carries TRBV6-5 and TRBJ1-1; D gene unclear. V lost 8 bases and J 1 base, leaving 11 bases between the germline ends. Germline-derived CDR1 and CDR2 are MNHEY and SVGAGI. This CDR3 has 13 residues. CDR3 region: CASWRGRNTEAFF. The CDR3 nucleotides read TGTGCCAGCTGGCGGGGTCGGAACACTGAAGCTTTCTTT.

The V call is TRBV9, the J call TRBJ2-3; a possible D gene is TRBD1 (6 bases). Germline CDR1 is SGDLS and CDR2 is YYNGEE. CDR3 size: 14 residues. V was cut by 5 bases and J by 1 base, with 11 bases left in between. In DNA, the CDR3 is TGTGCCAGCAGGGGGGCGGAAGGCACAGATACGCAGTATTTT. Its translation is CASRGAEGTDTQYF.

The chain couples TRBV9 to TRBJ2-7; D is possibly TRBD2 (7 bases). Trimming shortened V by 2 bases and J by 5 bases, and 29 bases separated the two germline ends. There are 19 residues in the CDR3. Per germline, CDR1 SGDLS and CDR2 YYNGEE. The CDR3 is CASSVEGGGDAQFVDEQYF. For the CDR3, the DNA is TGTGCCAGCAGCGTCGAAGGGGGAGGGGACGCCCAATTTGTAGACGAGCAGTACTTC.

The CDR3 DNA sequence: TGTGCCAGCAGCTTACTAGCGGGAGGGAGCTACGAGCAGTACTTC. Its protein product is CASSLLAGGSYEQYF. V is TRBV7-6 and J is TRBJ2-7; 12 nucleotides line up with TRBD2. Germline-derived CDR1 and CDR2 are SGHVS and FNYEAQ. The CDR3 contains 15 residues. The V and J ends lost 2 bases and 3 bases, in that order; junction bases with no gene match: 2.

The chain recombines TRBV6-1 with TRBJ2-5; no definite D call. The V and J ends lost 3 bases and 1 base respectively, with 6 bases between them. CDR1 is MNHNS and CDR2 is SASEGT in the germline V gene. The CDR3 spans 13 residues. CDR3 DNA sequence: TGTGCCAGCAGTGAGACTGGCCAAGAGACCCAGTACTTC. This sequence encodes CASSETGQETQYF.

The chain joins TRBV4-3 to TRBJ2-7; D uncertain. V gave up 5 bases and J gave up 5 bases, with 13 bases separating them. The CDR3 totals 13 residues. Germline lookup yields CDR1 LGHNA and CDR2 YSLEER. The chain's CDR3 is CASSSEKSHEQYF. The CDR3 coding sequence is TGCGCCAGCAGCTCAGAAAAGTCCCACGAGCAGTACTTC.